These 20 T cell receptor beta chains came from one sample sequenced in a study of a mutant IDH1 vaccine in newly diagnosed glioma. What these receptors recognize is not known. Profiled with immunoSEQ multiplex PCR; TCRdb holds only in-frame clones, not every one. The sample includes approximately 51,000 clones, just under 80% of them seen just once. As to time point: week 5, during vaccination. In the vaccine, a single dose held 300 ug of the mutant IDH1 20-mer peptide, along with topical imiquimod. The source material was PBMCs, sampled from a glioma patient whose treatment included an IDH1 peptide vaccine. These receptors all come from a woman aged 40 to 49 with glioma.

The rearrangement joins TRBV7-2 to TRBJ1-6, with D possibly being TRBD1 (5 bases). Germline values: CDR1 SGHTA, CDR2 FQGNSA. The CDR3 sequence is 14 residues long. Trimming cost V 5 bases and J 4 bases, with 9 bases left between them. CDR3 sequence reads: CASSLGPYNSPLHF. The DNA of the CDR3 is TGTGCCAGCAGCCTGGGACCGTATAATTCACCCCTCCACTTT. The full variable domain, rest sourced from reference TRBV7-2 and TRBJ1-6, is GAGVSQSPSNKVTEKGKDVELRCDPISGHTALYWYRQSLGQGLEFLIYFQGNSAPDKSGLPSDRFSAERTGGSVSTLTIQRTQQEDSAVYLCASSLGPYNSPLHFGNGTRLTVT.

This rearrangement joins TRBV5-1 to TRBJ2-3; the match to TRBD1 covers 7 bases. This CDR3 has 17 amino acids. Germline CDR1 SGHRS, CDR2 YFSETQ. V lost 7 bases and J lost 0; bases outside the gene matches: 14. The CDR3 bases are TGCGCCAGCGGTCAGACAGGGTTGAGATCTAGCACAGATACGCAGTATTTT. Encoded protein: CASGQTGLRSSTDTQYF.

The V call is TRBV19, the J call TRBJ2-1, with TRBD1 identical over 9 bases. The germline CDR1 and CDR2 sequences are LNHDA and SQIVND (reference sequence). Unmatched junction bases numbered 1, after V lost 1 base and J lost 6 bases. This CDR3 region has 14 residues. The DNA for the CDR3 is TGTGCCAGTAGTATAGGGGACAGGGTCAATGAGCAGTTCTTC. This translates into CASSIGDRVNEQFF.

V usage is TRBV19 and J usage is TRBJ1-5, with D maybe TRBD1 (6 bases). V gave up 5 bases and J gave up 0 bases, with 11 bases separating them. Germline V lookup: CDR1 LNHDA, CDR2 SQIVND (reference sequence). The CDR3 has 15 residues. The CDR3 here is CASSYREDSNQPQHF. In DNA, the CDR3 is TGTGCCAGTAGTTACAGGGAGGATAGCAATCAGCCCCAGCATTTT.

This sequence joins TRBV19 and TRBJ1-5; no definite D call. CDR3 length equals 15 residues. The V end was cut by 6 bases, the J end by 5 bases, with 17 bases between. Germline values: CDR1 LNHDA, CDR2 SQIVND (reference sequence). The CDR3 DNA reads TGTGCCAGTAGATTTTCTTCGACCGGGCATCAGCCCCAGCATTTT. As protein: CASRFSSTGHQPQHF.

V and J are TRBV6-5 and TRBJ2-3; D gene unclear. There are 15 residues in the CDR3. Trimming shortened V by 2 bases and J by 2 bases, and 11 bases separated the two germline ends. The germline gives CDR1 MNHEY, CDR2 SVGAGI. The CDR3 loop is CASSYKGLYTDTQYF. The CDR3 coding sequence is TGTGCCAGCAGTTACAAAGGGCTTTACACAGATACGCAGTATTTT.

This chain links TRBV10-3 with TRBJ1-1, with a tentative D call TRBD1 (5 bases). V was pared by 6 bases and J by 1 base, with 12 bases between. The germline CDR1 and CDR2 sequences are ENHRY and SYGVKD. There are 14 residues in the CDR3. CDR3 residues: CAIRPDRENTEAFF. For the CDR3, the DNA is TGTGCCATCAGACCCGACAGAGAGAACACTGAAGCTTTCTTT.

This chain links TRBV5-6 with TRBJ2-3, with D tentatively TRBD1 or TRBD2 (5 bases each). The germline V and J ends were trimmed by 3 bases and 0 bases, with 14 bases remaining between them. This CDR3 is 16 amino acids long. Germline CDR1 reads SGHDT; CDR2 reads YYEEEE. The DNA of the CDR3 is TGTGCCAGCAGCTGGTCGCCGGGACCCAGCACAGATACGCAGTATTTT. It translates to CASSWSPGPSTDTQYF.

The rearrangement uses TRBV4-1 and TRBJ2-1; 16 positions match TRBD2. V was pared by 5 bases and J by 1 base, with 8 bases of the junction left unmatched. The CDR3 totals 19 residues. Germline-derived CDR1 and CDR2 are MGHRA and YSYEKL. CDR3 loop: CASSSPGLAGGPSYNEQFF. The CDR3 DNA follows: TGCGCCAGCAGCTCTCCGGGACTAGCGGGGGGGCCATCCTACAATGAGCAGTTCTTC.

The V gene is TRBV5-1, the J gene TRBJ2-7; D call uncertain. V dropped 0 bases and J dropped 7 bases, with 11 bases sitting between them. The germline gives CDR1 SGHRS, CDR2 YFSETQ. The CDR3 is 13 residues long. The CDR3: CASSLVRPEEQYF. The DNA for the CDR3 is TGCGCCAGCAGCTTGGTCCGCCCCGAGGAGCAGTACTTC.

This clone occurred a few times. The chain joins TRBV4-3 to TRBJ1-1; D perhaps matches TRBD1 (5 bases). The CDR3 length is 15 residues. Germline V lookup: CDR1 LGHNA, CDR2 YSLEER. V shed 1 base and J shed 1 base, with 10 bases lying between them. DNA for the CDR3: TGCGCCAGCAGCCAAGGAAGACAGAGGAACACTGAAGCTTTCTTT. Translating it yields CASSQGRQRNTEAFF.

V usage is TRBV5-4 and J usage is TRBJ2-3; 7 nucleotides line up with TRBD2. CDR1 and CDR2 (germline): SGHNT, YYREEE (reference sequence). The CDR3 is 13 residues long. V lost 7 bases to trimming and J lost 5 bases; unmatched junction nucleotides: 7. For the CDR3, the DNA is TGTGCCAGCTCCAGACTAGCTGGAGATACGCAGTATTTT. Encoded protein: CASSRLAGDTQYF.

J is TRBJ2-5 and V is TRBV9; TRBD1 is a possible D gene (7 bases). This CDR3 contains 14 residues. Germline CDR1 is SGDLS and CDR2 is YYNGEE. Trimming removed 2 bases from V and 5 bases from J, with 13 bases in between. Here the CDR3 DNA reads TGTGCCAGCAGCGTCGGACAGGCGGGGGAGACCCAGTACTTC. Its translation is CASSVGQAGETQYF.

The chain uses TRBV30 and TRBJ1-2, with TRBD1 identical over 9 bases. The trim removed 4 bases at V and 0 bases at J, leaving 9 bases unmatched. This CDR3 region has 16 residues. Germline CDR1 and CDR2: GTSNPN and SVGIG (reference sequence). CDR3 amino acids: CAWTGDRVGANYGYTF. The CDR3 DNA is TGTGCCTGGACCGGGGACAGGGTGGGAGCTAACTATGGCTACACCTTC.

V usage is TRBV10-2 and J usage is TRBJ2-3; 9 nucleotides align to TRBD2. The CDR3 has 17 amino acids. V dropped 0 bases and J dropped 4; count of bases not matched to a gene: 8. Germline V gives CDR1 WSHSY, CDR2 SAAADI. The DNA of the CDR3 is TGCGCCAGCAGTGAGTCGGTAGCTGCGGGGGGGCCAGATACGCAGTATTTT. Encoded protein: CASSESVAAGGPDTQYF.

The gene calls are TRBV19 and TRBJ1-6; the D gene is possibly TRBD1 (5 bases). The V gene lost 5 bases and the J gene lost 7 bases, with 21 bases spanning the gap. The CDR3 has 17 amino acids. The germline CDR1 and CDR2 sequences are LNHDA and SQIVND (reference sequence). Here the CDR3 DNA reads TGTGCCAGTAGTTCCCGGGAATCTGGGGCGAGGAATTCACCCCTCCACTTT. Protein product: CASSSRESGARNSPLHF.

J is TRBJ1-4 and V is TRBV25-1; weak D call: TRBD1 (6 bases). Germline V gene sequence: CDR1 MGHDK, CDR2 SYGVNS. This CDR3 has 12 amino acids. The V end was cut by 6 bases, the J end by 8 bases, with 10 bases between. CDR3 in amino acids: CASSRGGEKLFF. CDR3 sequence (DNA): TGTGCCAGCAGCAGGGGAGGGGAAAAACTGTTTTTT. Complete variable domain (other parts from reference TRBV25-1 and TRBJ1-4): EADIYQTPRYLVIGTGKKITLECSQTMGHDKMYWYQQDPGMELHLIHYSYGVNSTEKGDLSSESTVSRIRTEHFPLTLESARPSHTSQYLCASSRGGEKLFFGSGTQLSVL.

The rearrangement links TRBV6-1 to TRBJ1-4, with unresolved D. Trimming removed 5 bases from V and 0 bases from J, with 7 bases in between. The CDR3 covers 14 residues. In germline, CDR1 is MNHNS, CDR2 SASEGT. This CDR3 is CASSSGSTNEKLFF. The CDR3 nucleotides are TGTGCCAGCAGTTCGGGTTCAACTAATGAAAAACTGTTTTTT.

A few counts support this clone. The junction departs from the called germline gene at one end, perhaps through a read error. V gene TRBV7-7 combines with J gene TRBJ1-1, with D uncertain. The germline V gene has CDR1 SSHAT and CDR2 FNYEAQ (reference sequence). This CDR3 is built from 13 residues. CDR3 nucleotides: TGTGCTAGCAGCTTAGACGTGAACACTGAAGCTTTCTTT. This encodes CASSLDVNTEAFF.

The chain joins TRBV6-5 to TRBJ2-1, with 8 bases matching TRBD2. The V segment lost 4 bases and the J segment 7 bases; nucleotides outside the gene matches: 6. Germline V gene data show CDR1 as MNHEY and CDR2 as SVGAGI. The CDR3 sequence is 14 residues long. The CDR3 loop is CASSSIAGQNEQFF. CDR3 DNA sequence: TGTGCCAGCAGTTCTATAGCGGGGCAAAATGAGCAGTTCTTC.